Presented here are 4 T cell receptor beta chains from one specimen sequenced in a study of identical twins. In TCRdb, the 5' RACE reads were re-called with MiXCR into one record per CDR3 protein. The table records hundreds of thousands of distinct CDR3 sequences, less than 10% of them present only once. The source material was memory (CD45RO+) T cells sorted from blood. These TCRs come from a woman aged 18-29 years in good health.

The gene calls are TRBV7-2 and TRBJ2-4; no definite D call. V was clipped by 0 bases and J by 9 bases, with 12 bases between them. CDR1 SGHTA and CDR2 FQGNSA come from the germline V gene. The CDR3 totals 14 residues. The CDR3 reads CASSLAEPGSIQYF. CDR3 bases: TGTGCCAGCAGCTTAGCCGAGCCAGGCTCCATTCAGTACTTC.

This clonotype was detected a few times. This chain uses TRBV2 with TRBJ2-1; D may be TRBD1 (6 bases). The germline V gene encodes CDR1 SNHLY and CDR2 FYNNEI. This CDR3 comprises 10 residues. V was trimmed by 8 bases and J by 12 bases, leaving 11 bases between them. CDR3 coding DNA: TGTGCCAGCGGGGGCCCGGGGCAGTTCTTC. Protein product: CASGGPGQFF.

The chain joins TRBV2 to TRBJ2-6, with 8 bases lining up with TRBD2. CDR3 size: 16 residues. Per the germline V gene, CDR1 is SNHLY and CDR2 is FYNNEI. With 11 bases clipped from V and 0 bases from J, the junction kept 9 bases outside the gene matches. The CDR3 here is CAGSSGRSSGANVLTF. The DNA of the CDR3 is TGTGCCGGTTCTAGCGGGCGGAGCTCTGGGGCCAACGTCCTGACTTTC.

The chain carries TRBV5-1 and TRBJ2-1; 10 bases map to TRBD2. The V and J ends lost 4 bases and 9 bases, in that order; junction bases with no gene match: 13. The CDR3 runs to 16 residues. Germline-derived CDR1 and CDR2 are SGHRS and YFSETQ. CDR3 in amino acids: CASSPQPLAGVREQFF. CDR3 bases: TGCGCCAGCAGCCCCCAGCCGCTAGCGGGAGTACGTGAGCAGTTCTTC.